This T cell receptor beta chain derives from a study of T cells in Graves' hyperthyroidism and ophthalmopathy. Study-level findings and limits: Ophthalmopathy was predicted by the model a median of approximately 6 months ahead of onset. Also found in blood were most expanded thyroid clonotypes above 0.001.

V lost 4 bases and J lost 4, with 13 bases in between. The CDR3 loop spans 15 amino acids. Per germline, CDR1 SEHNR and CDR2 FQNEAQ (reference sequence). What was amplified from RNA transcripts were TCR beta CDR3 regions. The TCR CDR3 was amplified in a first-round RT-PCR using the HTBI primer set. Using its own MiXCR run on the multiplex PCR reads, TCRdb lists one record per CDR3 protein. The repertoire holds fewer than 800,000 distinct CDR3 sequences, with about 17% as singletons. As regards this clonotype: Antigen: not known.

The sequenced sample consisted of blood. This TCR was sampled from a man aged 18 to 29 with Graves' hyperthyroidism. The chain combines TRBV7-9 with TRBJ1-4; perhaps TRBD1 as D (5 bases). CDR3 coding DNA: TGTGCCAGCAGCTCCAGCCGACAGCATAATGAAAAACTGTTTTTT. Translation gives CASSSSRQHNEKLFF.